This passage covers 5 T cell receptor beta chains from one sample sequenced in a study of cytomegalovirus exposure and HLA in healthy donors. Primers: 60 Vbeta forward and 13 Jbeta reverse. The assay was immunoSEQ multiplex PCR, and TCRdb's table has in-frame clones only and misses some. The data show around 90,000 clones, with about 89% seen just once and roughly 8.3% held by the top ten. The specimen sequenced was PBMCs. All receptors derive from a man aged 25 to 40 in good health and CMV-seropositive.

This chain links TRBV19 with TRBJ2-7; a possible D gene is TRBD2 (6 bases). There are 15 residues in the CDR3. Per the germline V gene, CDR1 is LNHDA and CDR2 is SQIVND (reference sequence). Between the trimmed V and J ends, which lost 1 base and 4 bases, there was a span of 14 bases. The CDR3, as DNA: TGTGCCAGTAGTATAGGTATAGCGGCAACTTACGAGCAGTACTTC. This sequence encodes CASSIGIAATYEQYF.

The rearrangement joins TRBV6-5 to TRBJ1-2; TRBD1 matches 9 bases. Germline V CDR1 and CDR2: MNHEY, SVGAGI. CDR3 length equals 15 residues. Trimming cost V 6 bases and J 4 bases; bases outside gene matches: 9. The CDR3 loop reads CASRETGGDIYGYTF. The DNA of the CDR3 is TGTGCCAGCAGGGAAACAGGGGGCGATATCTATGGCTACACCTTC.

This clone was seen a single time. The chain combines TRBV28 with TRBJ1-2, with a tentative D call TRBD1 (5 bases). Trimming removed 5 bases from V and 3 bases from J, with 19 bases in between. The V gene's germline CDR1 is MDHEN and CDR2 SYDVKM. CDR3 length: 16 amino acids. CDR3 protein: CASSPDIQGLHYGYTF. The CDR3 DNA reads TGTGCCAGCAGTCCAGACATTCAGGGTTTACACTATGGCTACACCTTC.

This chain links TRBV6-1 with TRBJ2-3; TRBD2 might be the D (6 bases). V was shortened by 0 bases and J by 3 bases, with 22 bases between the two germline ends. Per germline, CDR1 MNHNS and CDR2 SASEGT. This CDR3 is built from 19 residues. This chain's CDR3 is CASSEALLGLGGITDTQYF. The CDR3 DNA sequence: TGTGCCAGCAGTGAAGCCTTACTGGGACTCGGGGGTATTACAGATACGCAGTATTTT.

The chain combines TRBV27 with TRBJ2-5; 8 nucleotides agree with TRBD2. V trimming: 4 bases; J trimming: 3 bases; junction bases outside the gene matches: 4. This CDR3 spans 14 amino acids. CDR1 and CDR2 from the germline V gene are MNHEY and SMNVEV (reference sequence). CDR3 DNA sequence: TGTGCCAGCAGTTCGACTAGCGAAAAAGAGACCCAGTACTTC. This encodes CASSSTSEKETQYF.